This entry lists 13 T cell receptor beta chains sequenced from one sample in a study of read filtering for tumor transcriptome and immune sequencing. This library used roughly 400 ng RNA and molecular barcoded adaptors spanning alpha/delta and beta/gamma chains. Each CDR3 protein is one row after TCRdb ran MiXCR on the reads. The table has about 62,000 distinct CDR3 sequences, approximately 19% seen once. The sequenced sample was a population of CD138-negative cells sorted from bone marrow. These receptors were collected from a donor at least 40 years old with multiple myeloma.

The table lists this clonotype with many counts. The V and J genes are TRBV15 and TRBJ2-7, with a possible D match to TRBD1 (5 bases). Germline values: CDR1 LNHNV, CDR2 YYDKDF (reference sequence). This CDR3 has 15 residues. V was clipped by 3 bases and J by 1 base, with 13 bases between them. This CDR3 reads CATSSSRTPSYEQYF. The DNA of the CDR3 is TGTGCCACCAGCAGCTCGAGGACACCTTCCTACGAGCAGTACTTC.

As for this clonotype: This sequence may be a read error, since a much larger clone differs from it by one base. The rearrangement joins TRBV7-8 to TRBJ2-1; D might be TRBD1 (6 bases). Germline V gene data show CDR1 as SGHVS and CDR2 as FQNEAQ. The ends were cut back, 1 base at V and 5 bases at J, with 15 bases in the middle. The CDR3 is made up of 16 amino acids. Here the CDR3 reads CASSLEPGQRNNEQFF. CDR3 in DNA: TGTGCCAGCAGCTTAGAGCCCGGACAGAGAAACAATGAGCAGTTCTTC.

The CDR3: CASTIPHQVYNEQFF. In DNA, the CDR3 is TGTGCCAGCACCATCCCACACCAAGTCTACAATGAGCAGTTCTTC. The V gene is TRBV7-2, the J gene TRBJ2-1; D call uncertain. CDR1 is SGHTA, CDR2 FQGNSA, per germline. Deletions cut 7 bases from V and 3 bases from J, with 16 bases between. This CDR3 region has 15 residues.

In its sample, this clonotype was seen many times. The chain has TRBV28 and TRBJ2-1; D tentatively reads TRBD1 or TRBD2 (5 bases each). V was shortened by 2 bases and J by 3 bases, with 8 bases between the two germline ends. The CDR3 consists of 14 residues. Germline V lookup: CDR1 MDHEN, CDR2 SYDVKM. CDR3 in DNA: TGTGCCAGCAGTTTAGGGACCTACTACAATGAGCAGTTCTTC. This translates into CASSLGTYYNEQFF. Drawing the rest from reference TRBV28 and TRBJ2-1, the complete variable domain is DVKVTQSSRYLVKRTGEKVFLECVQDMDHENMFWYRQDPGLGLRLIYFSYDVKMKEKGDIPEGYSVSREKKERFSLILESASTNQTSMYLCASSLGTYYNEQFFGPGTRLTVL.

The chain recombines TRBV2 with TRBJ2-1; 10 positions agree with TRBD2. Germline V gives CDR1 SNHLY, CDR2 FYNNEI. Trimming took 5 bases from V and 4 from J; bases not matched to a gene: 5. The CDR3 contains 15 residues. Written as DNA, the CDR3 is TGTGCCAGCAGTCCGGGACTAGCGCGTTACAATGAGCAGTTCTTC. Amino acid sequence: CASSPGLARYNEQFF.

This clonotype was counted at least ten times. V is TRBV4-2 and J is TRBJ1-4; D ambiguous. CDR1 and CDR2 (germline): LGHNA, YNFKEQ. This CDR3 has 12 amino acids. V was cut by 3 bases and J by 5 bases, with 4 bases left in between. The CDR3: CASSQTNEKLFF. CDR3 nucleotides: TGTGCCAGCAGCCAGACCAATGAAAAACTGTTTTTT.

Ten or more counts support this clonotype. The CDR3 region is CASSQRDTAYEQYF. The CDR3 nucleotides are TGTGCCAGCAGCCAACGGGATACCGCCTACGAGCAGTACTTC. V usage is TRBV3-1 and J usage is TRBJ2-7, with D tentatively TRBD2 (5 bases). The CDR3 spans 14 residues. The germline V gene encodes CDR1 LGHDT and CDR2 YNNKEL (reference sequence). Trimming cost V 2 bases and J 2 bases, with 10 bases left between them.

This clonotype was counted ten times or more. The V call is TRBV4-1, the J call TRBJ2-5; TRBD1 or TRBD2 may be the D gene (5 bases each). CDR1 MGHRA and CDR2 YSYEKL come from the germline V gene. V was clipped by 2 bases and J by 9 bases, with 19 bases between them. This CDR3 has 15 amino acids. The DNA of the CDR3 is TGCGCCAGCAGCCAATATCCGGCAGGGAGTAGGTCCCAGTACTTC. Its translation: CASSQYPAGSRSQYF.

This clonotype was seen many times. The V call is TRBV5-1, the J call TRBJ2-7; D not certain. V lost 5 bases and J 3 bases, leaving 12 bases between the germline ends. The CDR3 consists of 13 residues. Germline CDR1 reads SGHRS; CDR2 reads YFSETQ. This CDR3 reads CASSSYSSYEQYF. Written as DNA, the CDR3 is TGCGCCAGCAGTTCCTACTCCAGCTACGAGCAGTACTTC.

This clonotype has a count of ten or more. This chain connects TRBV7-2 to TRBJ2-7, with 12 bases that match TRBD2. V lost 6 bases, J lost 3 bases, and 3 bases stayed unmatched. CDR1 is SGHTA, CDR2 FQGNSA, per germline. This CDR3 is built from 14 residues. DNA for the CDR3: TGTGCCAGCAGTCCGGGACTAGCGGGCTACGAGCAGTACTTC. Its translation is CASSPGLAGYEQYF.

Concerning this clonotype: A much larger clone lies a single base off, so this may be a read error. The rearrangement joins TRBV10-3 to TRBJ2-1, with TRBD2 matching 11 bases. The CDR3 covers 16 residues. Germline V gives CDR1 ENHRY, CDR2 SYGVKD. Written as DNA, the CDR3 is TGTGCCATCAACCCGGGACTAGCGGTCTCCTCCAATGAGCAGTTCTTC. Protein: CAINPGLAVSSNEQFF.

This clonotype has a count of ten or more. The chain combines TRBV12-3 or TRBV12-4 with TRBJ2-1, with TRBD2 matching over 9 bases. The junction had 4 bases not matched to a gene; V was cut back by 0 bases and J by 7 bases. This CDR3 comprises 15 residues. DNA of the CDR3: TGTGCCAGCAGTTTAGCAGCGGGAGGTCAGAATGAGCAGTTCTTC. It specifies CASSLAAGGQNEQFF.

This clonotype was seen only a few times. The junction does not match germline at one end; this may be a read error. The rearrangement links TRBV4-1 to TRBJ1-5; D possibly corresponds to TRBD1 (5 bases). Germline CDR1 MGHRA, CDR2 YSYEKL. The CDR3 runs 14 residues. The CDR3 DNA reads TGCGCCAGCAGCCAAGTCCAGGGAGAGCAGCCCCAGCGTTTT. Amino acid sequence: CASSQVQGEQPQRF.